This T cell receptor (beta chain) was sequenced during a study of identical twins. Study observations and caveats: Rather than following the same donors, the conclusions depended on cross-sectional statistical analysis. Weaker excess sharing between twins was seen in beta out-of-frame sequences. Insertions were reduced in abundant cord blood beta clonotypes but not in memory repertoires.

With template switching, a universal primer site was added, and the cDNA carried unique molecular identifiers. TCRdb re-called the 5' RACE reads with MiXCR, one entry per CDR3 protein. The sample lists about 1.7 million distinct CDR3 sequences; about 31% were seen once. Trimming cost V 6 bases and J 11 bases; bases outside gene matches: 7. The germline CDR1 and CDR2 sequences are MRHNA and SNTAGT. There are 15 residues in the CDR3. This clonotype has only a few counts. What it binds is unknown. The sample was cord blood. The chain uses TRBV6-4 and TRBJ2-1; 16 bases fit TRBD2. The sequence was collected from a newborn girl in good health. For the CDR3, the DNA is TGTGCCAGCAGCCCTGGGGGACTAGCGGGGGGGAAGCAGTTCTTC. Protein product: CASSPGGLAGGKQFF.